A single sample is the source of the 24 T cell receptor beta chains below, sequenced in a study of T cells after yellow fever vaccination. TCRdb redid the calling of the 5' RACE reads with MiXCR, one entry per CDR3 protein. The sample shows about 73,000 distinct CDR3 sequences, approximately 7.5% of them seen only once. The source material was CD8+ T cells sorted from PBMCs, sampled on the day of the yellow fever booster vaccination. These receptors were obtained from a man aged 25-45 years who received the YFV17D yellow fever vaccine.

This clonotype has ten or more counts. The J gene is TRBJ2-1, the V gene TRBV29-1; D possibly corresponds to TRBD2 (5 bases). This CDR3 has 13 amino acids. V was clipped by 6 bases and J by 0 bases, with 9 bases between them. Germline CDR1 SQVTM, CDR2 ANQGSEA. CDR3 amino acids: CSVKRGSYNEQFF. For the CDR3, the DNA is TGCAGCGTCAAACGGGGCTCCTACAATGAGCAGTTCTTC.

This clonotype was observed at least ten times. This rearrangement joins TRBV20-1 to TRBJ2-7, with D perhaps TRBD2 (6 bases). The CDR3 totals 13 residues. CDR1 and CDR2 from the germline V gene are DFQATT and SNEGSKA (reference sequence). Trimming stripped 6 bases from V and 4 bases from J, with 16 bases between. CDR3 sequence: CSARTPEGYEQYF. For the CDR3, the DNA is TGCAGTGCCAGAACCCCGGAGGGGTACGAGCAGTACTTC.

This clonotype was found a few times. The V call is TRBV14, the J call TRBJ2-7, with D maybe TRBD1 (5 bases). V lost 4 bases and J lost 3, with 13 bases in between. The CDR3 is 14 residues long. Germline CDR1 SGHDN, CDR2 FVKESK. The CDR3 nucleotides read TGTGCCAGCAGCCCGACATCGGACAACTACGAGCAGTACTTC. It yields the protein CASSPTSDNYEQYF.

This chain links TRBV7-2 with TRBJ2-5, with D possibly being TRBD2 (5 bases). Germline V gene sequence: CDR1 SGHTA, CDR2 FQGNSA. The CDR3 spans 14 residues. Trimming pared 3 bases from V and 5 bases from J, leaving 13 bases between. CDR3 residues: CASSFFLTGETQYF. The CDR3 nucleotides are TGTGCCAGCAGCTTCTTCCTCACGGGGGAGACCCAGTACTTC.

This clonotype was counted ten times or more. The chain couples TRBV24-1 to TRBJ2-1; 7 bases match TRBD2. The CDR3 contains 15 residues. The germline CDR1 and CDR2 sequences are KGHDR and SFDVKD. J was trimmed by 4 bases and V by 5 bases; bases with no gene match: 7. In DNA, the CDR3 is TGTGCCACCAGTGTGGGCGGGAGCTTATACAATGAGCAGTTCTTC. This sequence encodes CATSVGGSLYNEQFF.

The sample holds many counts of this clonotype. The rearrangement uses TRBV20-1 and TRBJ2-7, with 9 bases fitting TRBD2. V was pared by 3 bases and J by 5 bases, with 8 bases of the junction left unmatched. CDR3 length: 14 amino acids. The germline gives CDR1 DFQATT, CDR2 SNEGSKA (reference sequence). The DNA for the CDR3 is TGCAGTGCTAGCTTATGGACTAGCGCCGACGAGCAGTACTTC. Translated: CSASLWTSADEQYF.

In its sample, this clonotype was seen a few times. This sequence joins TRBV7-3 and TRBJ1-1, with D uncertain. The CDR3 is 15 residues long. Trimming removed 5 bases from V and 1 base from J, with 14 bases in between. Germline CDR1 reads SGHTA; CDR2 reads FQGTGA. The CDR3, as DNA: TGTGCCAGCAGCGCGACCCCGAACGGGAACACTGAAGCTTTCTTT. Its translation: CASSATPNGNTEAFF.

Only a few counts were recorded for this clonotype. V is TRBV7-8 and J is TRBJ2-1; unclear D gene. Germline V gene data show CDR1 as SGHVS and CDR2 as FQNEAQ. Trimming pared 1 base from V and 9 bases from J, leaving 22 bases between. The CDR3 runs 17 residues. The CDR3 DNA reads as TGTGCCAGCAGCTTAGTCCTCGCTAGGTCCACAATAAGTGAGCAGTTCTTC. It yields the protein CASSLVLARSTISEQFF.

The chain uses TRBV19 and TRBJ1-1; TRBD1 matches at 8 bases. Germline V CDR1 and CDR2: LNHDA, SQIVND (reference sequence). Trimming took 7 bases from V and 6 from J; bases not matched to a gene: 13. CDR3 length: 15 amino acids. CDR3 amino acids: CASTTHGQGISEAFF. The CDR3 nucleotides are TGTGCCAGTACCACACACGGACAGGGTATATCTGAAGCTTTCTTT.

In this sample, this clonotype turned up a few times. The chain combines TRBV6-1 with TRBJ1-5, with a tentative D call TRBD1 (5 bases). The CDR3 is made up of 16 amino acids. In germline, CDR1 is MNHNS, CDR2 SASEGT. V was shortened by 5 bases and J by 0 bases, with 14 bases between the two germline ends. CDR3 nucleotides: TGTGCCAGCAGTCAGACAGCGAGTTATAGCAATCAGCCCCAGCATTTT. Translation: CASSQTASYSNQPQHF.

In this sample, this clonotype turned up a few times. V gene TRBV15 combines with J gene TRBJ2-5; D call uncertain. CDR1 is LNHNV and CDR2 is YYDKDF in the germline V gene (reference sequence). This CDR3 is 14 amino acids long. V was trimmed by 6 bases and J by 0 bases, leaving 11 bases between them. This CDR3 reads CATRGRVDQETQYF. The CDR3 nucleotides are TGTGCCACCAGAGGTCGAGTCGACCAAGAGACCCAGTACTTC.

Notes on this clonotype: Germline is not matched at one junction end, which may reflect a read error. The V call is TRBV29-1, the J call TRBJ2-1; 12 bases are a match to TRBD2. CDR3 length: 14 residues. In germline, CDR1 is SQVTM, CDR2 ANQGSEA. The CDR3 region has the DNA TGCGGCGTTGCGGGACTAGCGGGTCACAATGAGCAGTTCTTC. The encoded protein is CGVAGLAGHNEQFF.

The chain has TRBV7-9 and TRBJ2-1; 9 bases agree with TRBD2. V trimming: 7 bases; J trimming: 10 bases; junction bases outside the gene matches: 11. Germline lookup yields CDR1 SEHNR and CDR2 FQNEAQ (reference sequence). This CDR3 spans 14 amino acids. The CDR3 is CASTPPGLAFEQFF. The CDR3 bases are TGTGCCAGCACTCCGCCGGGACTAGCTTTCGAGCAGTTCTTC.

The chain has TRBV20-1 and TRBJ2-7; D is ambiguous. Germline V gives CDR1 DFQATT, CDR2 SNEGSKA (reference sequence). V lost 7 bases and J 2 bases, leaving 9 bases between the germline ends. The CDR3 totals 11 residues. In nucleotides, the CDR3 is TGCAGTGTTTTTGGTACCTACGAGCAGTACTTC. This codes for CSVFGTYEQYF.

This clonotype has ten or more counts. The rearrangement uses TRBV29-1 and TRBJ2-5, with unresolved D. Germline loops: CDR1 SQVTM, CDR2 ANQGSEA. The CDR3 loop spans 13 amino acids. V was cut by 0 bases and J by 5 bases, with 10 bases left in between. The CDR3 bases are TGCAGCGTTGAAGATCAAAGTGTGGAGACCCAGTACTTC. Translated: CSVEDQSVETQYF. The variable domain in full, completed from reference TRBV29-1 and TRBJ2-5, reads SAVISQKPSRDICQRGTSLTIQCQVDSQVTMMFWYRQQPGQSLTLIATANQGSEATYESGFVIDKFPISRPNLTFSTLTVSNMSPEDSSIYLCSVEDQSVETQYFGPGTRLLVL.

This clonotype was picked up many times. This chain joins TRBV24-1 and TRBJ1-5, with D possibly TRBD1 on 5 matching bases. This CDR3 contains 15 residues. Deletions cut 3 bases from V and 4 bases from J, with 12 bases between. Germline V lookup: CDR1 KGHDR, CDR2 SFDVKD. CDR3 residues: CATSDSGHRNQPQHF. The CDR3 DNA reads as TGTGCCACCAGTGATAGTGGACATCGTAATCAGCCCCAGCATTTT.

This clonotype was observed a few times. The chain joins TRBV6-1 to TRBJ2-5; 9 bases map to TRBD2. Trimming cost V 8 bases and J 5 bases; bases outside gene matches: 9. The CDR3 consists of 14 residues. Germline CDR1 reads MNHNS; CDR2 reads SASEGT. CDR3 protein: CASFAGTSLETQYF. CDR3 coding DNA: TGTGCCAGCTTTGCCGGGACTAGCTTGGAGACCCAGTACTTC.

The chain combines TRBV14 with TRBJ2-7; 14 bases agree with TRBD2. Germline-derived CDR1 and CDR2 are SGHDN and FVKESK. J lost 4 bases, V lost 2 bases, and 4 bases had no gene match. This CDR3 comprises 16 residues. The CDR3 region is CASSQPGTSGRYEQYF. CDR3 DNA sequence: TGTGCCAGCAGCCAACCGGGGACTAGCGGGAGATACGAGCAGTACTTC.

Only a few counts were recorded for this clonotype. V is TRBV12-5 and J is TRBJ2-5, with TRBD2 matching over 11 bases. The V gene end was trimmed by 8 bases and the J gene end by 1 base; junction bases not matched to a gene: 6. The CDR3 has 15 residues. Germline lookup yields CDR1 LGHNT and CDR2 FRNRAP. CDR3: CASNLGLAAQETQYF. The CDR3, as DNA: TGTGCTAGTAATTTGGGACTAGCGGCCCAAGAGACCCAGTACTTC.

This clonotype was seen a handful of times. The rearrangement joins TRBV20-1 to TRBJ2-5; 8 bases line up with TRBD1. V trimming: 5 bases; J trimming: 5 bases; junction bases outside the gene matches: 13. CDR1 DFQATT and CDR2 SNEGSKA come from the germline V gene (reference sequence). This CDR3 has 15 residues. In DNA form, the CDR3 reads TGCAGTGCTTCACCCGGACAGGGACGGGGCGAGACCCAGTACTTC. This translates into CSASPGQGRGETQYF.

In its sample, this clonotype was seen many times. V and J are TRBV20-1 and TRBJ1-1; maybe TRBD1 (6 bases). The CDR3 length is 16 residues. Germline-derived CDR1 and CDR2 are DFQATT and SNEGSKA (reference sequence). With 1 base removed from V and 7 bases from J, the gap between germline ends came to 22 bases. The CDR3 DNA sequence: TGCAGTGCTAGAGTCTGGGACACAACGGGGCTCGGTGAAGCTTTCTTT. The encoded protein is CSARVWDTTGLGEAFF.

The rearrangement joins TRBV7-9 to TRBJ1-1; D is unresolved. From germline, CDR1 is SEHNR and CDR2 FQNEAQ (reference sequence). Trimming stripped 10 bases from V and 1 base from J, with 10 bases between. The CDR3 extends over 12 amino acids. The CDR3 sequence: CATYLKNTEAFF. The CDR3 region has the DNA TGTGCCACCTACCTAAAGAACACTGAAGCTTTCTTT.

This clonotype was counted only a few times. V usage is TRBV20-1 and J usage is TRBJ2-7; 11 nucleotides line up with TRBD1. Germline CDR1 DFQATT, CDR2 SNEGSKA (reference sequence). The CDR3 spans 14 residues. The junction had 6 bases not matched to a gene; V was cut back by 4 bases and J by 4 bases. CDR3 sequence (DNA): TGCAGTGCTAAGCCCGGGACAGGGGGTTACGAGCAGTACTTC. Translating gives CSAKPGTGGYEQYF.

This clonotype was counted many times. This sequence joins TRBV7-2 and TRBJ2-1; 11 bases are shared with TRBD2. Germline-derived CDR1 and CDR2 are SGHTA and FQGNSA. CDR3 length equals 14 residues. Germline trimming cut 6 bases from V and 7 bases from J; bases unmatched to any gene: 5. CDR3 residues: CASRPGTSGNEQFF. The CDR3 DNA reads as TGTGCCAGCAGGCCCGGGACTAGCGGTAATGAGCAGTTCTTC.